The rows below give T cell receptor beta chains drawn from one sample of a study of early T cells in non-severe SARS-CoV-2 infection. From the 5' RACE reads, TCRdb called clonotypes with MiXCR, one entry per CDR3 protein. The sample contains about 110,000 distinct CDR3 sequences, 10% to 15% of which appear only once. This sample comprised whole blood, obtained at baseline. These receptors all come from an adult who was a healthcare worker with PCR-confirmed SARS-CoV-2 infection or an uninfected control (not recorded which). The CDR3 runs from the conserved cysteine through the conserved F or W. Fields, in order: D gene, J gene, clone size, V gene, CDR3 protein, CDR3 DNA. D genes are given only for firm matches. Where a row states a size, it is once, few, many or the class of an expanded clone; other rows omit it.

. | TRBJ2-6 | few | TRBV4-1 | CASSRPRSGANVLTF | TGCGCCAGCAGCCGTCCAAGGTCTGGGGCCAACGTCCTGACTTTC
. | TRBJ2-1 | . | TRBV28 | CASRRTAIYNEQFF | TGTGCCAGCAGAAGGACAGCTATTTACAATGAGCAGTTCTTC
. | TRBJ2-5 | few | TRBV28 | CASSYIVAETQYF | TGTGCCAGCAGCTATATCGTGGCAGAGACCCAGTACTTC
. | TRBJ1-1 | . | TRBV5-6 | CASSLEGVNTEAFF | TGTGCCAGCAGCTTGGAGGGGGTGAACACTGAAGCTTTCTTT
. | TRBJ1-1 | many | TRBV7-2 | CASSSTQANTEAFF | TGTGCCAGCAGCTCCACCCAGGCGAACACTGAAGCTTTCTTT
. | TRBJ1-6 | few | TRBV30 | CAWSTHYNSPLHF | TGTGCCTGGAGTACCCACTATAATTCACCCCTCCACTTT
TRBD2 | TRBJ2-7 | . | TRBV27 | CASSLYRTSGYEQYF | TGTGCCAGCAGTTTATATCGGACTAGCGGCTACGAGCAGTACTTC
. | TRBJ2-1 | . | TRBV12-3/TRBV12-4 | CASSPLGNSYNEQFF | TGTGCCAGCAGCCCTCTAGGTAACTCCTACAATGAGCAGTTCTTC
TRBD1 | TRBJ2-1 | . | TRBV19 | CASSIKLAQGIGNEQFF | TGTGCCAGTAGTATTAAACTGGCACAGGGGATCGGGAATGAGCAGTTCTTC
. | TRBJ2-7 | many | TRBV3-1 | CASSPRGTPSLYEQYF | TGTGCCAGCAGCCCTCGAGGGACGCCTTCCCTTTACGAGCAGTACTTC
. | TRBJ1-2 | few | TRBV6-5 | CASSYSRTPQYGYTF | TGTGCCAGCAGTTACTCGAGGACCCCCCAGTATGGCTACACCTTC
. | TRBJ1-1 | few | TRBV5-5 | CASSLSGQNTEAFF | TGTGCCAGCAGCTTGTCGGGACAGAACACTGAAGCTTTCTTT
. | TRBJ2-7 | many | TRBV6-2/TRBV6-3 | CASSYEDGASYEQYF | TGTGCCAGCAGTTATGAGGACGGGGCCTCCTACGAGCAGTACTTC
. | TRBJ2-3 | . | TRBV5-6 | CASSGLSSTDTQYF | TGTGCCAGCAGCGGGCTGTCAAGCACAGATACGCAGTATTTT
TRBD1 | TRBJ1-5 | few | TRBV4-1 | CASSHIDRGSNQPQHF | TGCGCCAGCAGCCACATAGACAGGGGGAGCAATCAGCCCCAGCATTTT
. | TRBJ1-4 | . | TRBV20-1 | CSALLGTKNEKLFF | TGCAGTGCCCTTCTCGGGACAAAAAATGAAAAACTGTTTTTT
. | TRBJ2-2 | many | TRBV19 | CASSLRLGLFPGELFF | TGTGCCAGTAGTCTCAGACTAGGCCTATTTCCCGGGGAGCTGTTTTTT
. | TRBJ2-7 | many | TRBV18 | CASSPPSPASSYEQYF | TGTGCCAGCTCACCACCGAGCCCGGCGAGCTCCTACGAGCAGTACTTC
TRBD1 | TRBJ2-3 | . | TRBV7-6 | CASSFLRQGLDTQYF | TGTGCCAGCAGCTTTCTGAGACAGGGGTTAGATACGCAGTATTTT
TRBD1 | TRBJ2-3 | . | TRBV6-2/TRBV6-3 | CASSPTGEDTQYF | TGTGCCAGCAGTCCTACAGGGGAGGATACGCAGTATTTT
. | TRBJ2-7 | few | TRBV29-1 | CSVGSNEQYF | TGCAGCGTTGGGAGCAACGAGCAGTACTTC
. | TRBJ1-1 | few | TRBV7-3 | CASSFRGAGGTEAFF | TGTGCCAGCAGCTTCCGGGGCGCCGGGGGCACTGAAGCTTTCTTT
TRBD1 | TRBJ1-2 | . | TRBV12-3/TRBV12-4 | CASSPFGQGDGYTF | TGTGCCAGCAGTCCGTTCGGACAGGGTGATGGCTACACCTTC
. | TRBJ2-3 | few | TRBV4-1 | CASSQGRASGTDTQYF | TGCGCCAGCAGCCAGGGGCGGGCTAGCGGCACAGATACGCAGTATTTT
. | TRBJ1-1 | many | TRBV18 | CASSALEGGEAFF | TGTGCCAGCTCAGCTTTGGAGGGTGGTGAAGCTTTCTTT
. | TRBJ2-7 | . | TRBV20-1 | CSASRWGYEQYF | TGCAGTGCTAGTCGGTGGGGATACGAGCAGTACTTC
. | TRBJ1-2 | large | TRBV7-9 | CASSPNEVYGYTF | TGTGCCAGCAGCCCGAATGAGGTCTATGGCTACACCTTC
TRBD2 | TRBJ2-1 | . | TRBV12-3/TRBV12-4 | CASSSAHAGGPGNEQFF | TGTGCCAGCAGCTCTGCGCATGCGGGAGGGCCGGGGAATGAGCAGTTCTTC
. | TRBJ1-5 | few | TRBV15 | CATSRKTGSQPQHF | TGTGCCACCAGCAGAAAAACAGGGTCTCAGCCCCAGCATTTT
. | TRBJ2-7 | . | TRBV6-2/TRBV6-3 | CASSSPNRGLISYEQYF | TGTGCCAGCAGTTCTCCTAACAGGGGACTTATCTCCTACGAGCAGTACTTC
. | TRBJ2-7 | . | TRBV4-1 | CASSQASRAHEQYF | TGCGCCAGCAGCCAAGCATCCAGGGCCCACGAGCAGTACTTC
TRBD1 | TRBJ2-2 | . | TRBV7-2 | CASSLAGTVAGELFF | TGTGCCAGCAGCCTGGCCGGGACAGTGGCCGGGGAGCTGTTTTTT
. | TRBJ2-7 | few | TRBV4-1 | CASSQAGGGEQYF | TGCGCCAGCAGCCAAGCAGGGGGAGGGGAGCAGTACTTC
. | TRBJ1-5 | . | TRBV19 | CASSLRGLQPQHF | TGTGCCAGTAGTTTAAGGGGACTACAGCCCCAGCATTTT
TRBD2 | TRBJ2-1 | . | TRBV30 | CAWSVRTSGVSFNEQFF | TGTGCCTGGAGTGTAAGGACCAGCGGGGTTTCTTTTAATGAGCAGTTCTTC
TRBD1 | TRBJ2-1 | . | TRBV7-7 | CASSRTAGGEQFF | TGTGCTAGCAGTCGTACTGCAGGGGGTGAGCAGTTCTTC
TRBD2 | TRBJ2-3 | . | TRBV11-2 | CASSPRLADRTDTQYF | TGTGCCAGCAGCCCTCGCCTAGCGGACCGCACAGATACGCAGTATTTT
TRBD1 | TRBJ2-7 | . | TRBV15 | CATSRGQGKAYEQYF | TGTGCCACCAGCAGAGGACAGGGAAAAGCCTACGAGCAGTACTTC
TRBD1 | TRBJ1-3 | many | TRBV29-1 | CSHSGTGGGNTIYF | TGCAGTCACTCCGGGACAGGGGGTGGAAACACCATATATTTT
. | TRBJ2-1 | . | TRBV5-1 | CASSIWASSNEQFF | TGCGCCAGCAGCATTTGGGCTTCTTCCAATGAGCAGTTCTTC
TRBD2 | TRBJ2-1 | many | TRBV7-2 | CASSVYPVTSSKNGEQFF | TGTGCCAGCAGCGTCTATCCAGTGACTAGCTCGAAGAATGGTGAGCAGTTCTTC
. | TRBJ1-2 | . | TRBV10-3 | CAIMGTENYGYTF | TGTGCCATCATGGGAACAGAAAACTATGGCTACACCTTC
. | TRBJ1-3 | . | TRBV6-1 | CASTNARGSENTIYF | TGTGCCAGCACGAACGCAAGGGGTTCTGAAAACACCATATATTTT
. | TRBJ2-1 | . | TRBV28 | CASRGDFCNEQFF | TGTGCCAGCAGGGGGGACTTCTGCAATGAGCAGTTCTTC
. | TRBJ2-7 | few | TRBV20-1 | CSARSTTRSSYEQYF | TGCAGTGCCCGTTCGACGACCAGGAGCTCCTACGAGCAGTACTTC
TRBD1 | TRBJ1-2 | few | TRBV4-2 | CASSQEGTGVGYTF | TGTGCCAGCAGCCAAGAAGGGACAGGGGTCGGCTACACCTTC
TRBD2 | TRBJ2-3 | many | TRBV5-1 | CASSLVPGGTDTQYF | TGCGCCAGCAGCTTGGTTCCGGGGGGGACAGATACGCAGTATTTT
. | TRBJ2-3 | few | TRBV7-2 | CASSPPPSVQRGDTQYF | TGTGCCAGCAGCCCGCCTCCTAGCGTCCAACGCGGAGATACGCAGTATTTT
. | TRBJ2-2 | . | TRBV29-1 | CSVERADRNTGELFF | TGCAGCGTTGAACGGGCGGACAGGAACACCGGGGAGCTGTTTTTT
. | TRBJ2-3 | . | TRBV18 | CANSPLEETQYF | TGTGCCAACTCACCACTAGAGGAGACGCAGTATTTT
. | TRBJ2-1 | . | TRBV28 | CASSLAGGRSNEQFF | TGTGCCAGCAGTTTAGCTGGGGGGCGGAGCAATGAGCAGTTCTTC
. | TRBJ1-2 | many | TRBV14 | CASSQDSGSVYGYTF | TGTGCCAGCAGCCAAGATTCAGGTTCTGTCTATGGCTACACCTTC
. | TRBJ1-1 | many | TRBV7-9 | CATETRGGTNTEAFF | TGTGCCACCGAGACACGAGGGGGAACGAACACTGAAGCTTTCTTT
. | TRBJ1-3 | few | TRBV28 | CASRTGTDSGNTIYF | TGTGCCAGCAGAACCGGGACGGACTCTGGAAACACCATATATTTT
. | TRBJ1-1 | many | TRBV7-7 | CASSSGENTEAFF | TGTGCTAGCAGCTCGGGAGAAAACACTGAAGCTTTCTTT
. | TRBJ2-2 | . | TRBV7-2 | CASRSTLGPGRELFF | TGTGCCAGCAGGAGCACTTTGGGACCCGGCCGGGAGCTGTTTTTT
TRBD1 | TRBJ1-3 | . | TRBV13 | CASSFRTGGTGNTIYF | TGTGCCAGCAGCTTCCGGACAGGGGGCACCGGAAACACCATATATTTT